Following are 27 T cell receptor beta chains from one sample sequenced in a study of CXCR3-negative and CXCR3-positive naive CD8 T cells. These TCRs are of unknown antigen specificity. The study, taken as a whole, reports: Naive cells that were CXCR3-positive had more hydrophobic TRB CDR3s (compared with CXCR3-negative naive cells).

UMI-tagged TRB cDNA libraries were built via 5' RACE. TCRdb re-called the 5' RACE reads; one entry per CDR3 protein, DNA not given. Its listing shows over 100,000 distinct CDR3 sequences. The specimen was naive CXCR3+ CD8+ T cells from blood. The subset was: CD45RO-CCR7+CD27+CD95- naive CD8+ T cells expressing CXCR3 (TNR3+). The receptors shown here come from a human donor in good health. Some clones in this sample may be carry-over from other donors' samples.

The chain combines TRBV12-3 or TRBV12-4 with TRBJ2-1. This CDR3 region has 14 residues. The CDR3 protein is CASSSLGGYNEQFF.

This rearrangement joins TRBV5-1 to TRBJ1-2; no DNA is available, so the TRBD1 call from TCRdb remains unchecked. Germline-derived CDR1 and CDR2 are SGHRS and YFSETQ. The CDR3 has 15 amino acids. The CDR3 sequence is CASSLAEQGNYGYTF. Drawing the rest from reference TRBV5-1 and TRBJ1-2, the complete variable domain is KAGVTQTPRYLIKTRGQQVTLSCSPISGHRSVSWYQQTPGQGLQFLFEYFSETQRNKGNFPGRFSGRQFSNSRSEMNVSTLELGDSALYLCASSLAEQGNYGYTFGSGTRLTVV.

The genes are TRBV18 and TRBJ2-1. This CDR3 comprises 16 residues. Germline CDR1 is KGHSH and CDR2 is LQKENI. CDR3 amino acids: CAISPRGSDPYNEQFF. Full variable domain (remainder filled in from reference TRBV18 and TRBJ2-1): NAGVMQNPRHLVRRRGQEARLRCSPMKGHSHVYWYRQLPEEGLKFMVYLQKENIIDESGMPKERFSAEFPKEGPSILRIQQVVRGDSAAYFCAISPRGSDPYNEQFFGPGTRLTVL.

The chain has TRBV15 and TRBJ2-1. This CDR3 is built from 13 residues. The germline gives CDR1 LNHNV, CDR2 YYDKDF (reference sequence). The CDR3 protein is CATSRVSYNEQFF. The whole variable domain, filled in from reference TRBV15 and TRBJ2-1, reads DAMVIQNPRYQVTQFGKPVTLSCSQTLNHNVMYWYQQKSSQAPKLLFHYYDKDFNNEADTPDNFQSRRPNTSFCFLDIRSPGLGDTAMYLCATSRVSYNEQFFGPGTRLTVL.

The CDR3 protein is CASSSGPQLDYEQYF. This chain connects TRBV28 to TRBJ2-7; TCRdb's assignment of TRBD1 cannot be checked, as there is no DNA. Germline CDR1 is MDHEN and CDR2 is SYDVKM. CDR3 length equals 15 residues.

The CDR3 region is CASSTTRTSGSTDTQYF. J is TRBJ2-3 and V is TRBV5-1; lacking DNA, the TRBD2 call made by TCRdb goes unchecked. The CDR3 totals 17 residues. CDR1 is SGHRS and CDR2 is YFSETQ in the germline V gene.

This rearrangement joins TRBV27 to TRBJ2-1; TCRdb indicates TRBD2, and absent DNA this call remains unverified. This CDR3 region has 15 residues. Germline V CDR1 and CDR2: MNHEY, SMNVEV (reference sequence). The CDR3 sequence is CASAWGTALYNEQFF.

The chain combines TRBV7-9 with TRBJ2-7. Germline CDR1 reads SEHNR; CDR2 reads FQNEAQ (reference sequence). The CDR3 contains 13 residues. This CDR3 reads CASSLLPRYEQYF.

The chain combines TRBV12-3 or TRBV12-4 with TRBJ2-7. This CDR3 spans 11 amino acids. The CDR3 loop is CASSLMDEQYF.

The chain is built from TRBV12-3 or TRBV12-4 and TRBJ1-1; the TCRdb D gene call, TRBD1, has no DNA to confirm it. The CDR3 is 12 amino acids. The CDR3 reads CASTGGPTEAFF.

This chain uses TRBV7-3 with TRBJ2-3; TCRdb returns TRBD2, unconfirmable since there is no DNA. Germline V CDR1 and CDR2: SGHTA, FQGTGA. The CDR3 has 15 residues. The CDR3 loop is CASTSGGAVTDTQYF.

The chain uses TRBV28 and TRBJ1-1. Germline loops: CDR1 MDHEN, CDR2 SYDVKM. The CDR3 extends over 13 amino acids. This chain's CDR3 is CASRFRGNTEAFF.

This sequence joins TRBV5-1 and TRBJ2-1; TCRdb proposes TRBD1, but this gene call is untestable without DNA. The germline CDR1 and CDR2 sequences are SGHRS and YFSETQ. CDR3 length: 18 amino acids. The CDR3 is CASSSHPLDGAGYNEQFF.

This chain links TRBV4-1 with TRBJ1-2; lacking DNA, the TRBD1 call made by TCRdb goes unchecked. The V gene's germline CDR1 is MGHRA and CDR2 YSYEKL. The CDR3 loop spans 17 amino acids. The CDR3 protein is CASSQVLIGQGSWGYTF.

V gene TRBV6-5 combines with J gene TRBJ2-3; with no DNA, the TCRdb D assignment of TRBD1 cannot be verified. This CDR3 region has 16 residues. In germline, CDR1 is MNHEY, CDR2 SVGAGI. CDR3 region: CASSSTTGWVTDTQYF.

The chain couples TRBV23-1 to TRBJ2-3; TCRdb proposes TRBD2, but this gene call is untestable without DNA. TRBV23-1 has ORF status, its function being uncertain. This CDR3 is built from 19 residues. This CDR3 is CASSPVLPRASGRVDTQYF.

CDR3 amino acids: CASSLGSGLSEAFF. The chain uses TRBV7-8 and TRBJ1-1; checking the TCRdb D call of TRBD1 is not possible without DNA. The CDR3 spans 14 residues. Germline V gene sequence: CDR1 SGHVS, CDR2 FQNEAQ. Based on the CDR3 plus reference TRBV7-8 and TRBJ1-1, the full variable domain is GAGVSQSPRYKVAKRGQDVALRCDPISGHVSLFWYQQALGQGPEFLTYFQNEAQLDKSGLPSDRFFAERPEGSVSTLKIQRTQQEDSAVYLCASSLGSGLSEAFFGQGTRLTVV.

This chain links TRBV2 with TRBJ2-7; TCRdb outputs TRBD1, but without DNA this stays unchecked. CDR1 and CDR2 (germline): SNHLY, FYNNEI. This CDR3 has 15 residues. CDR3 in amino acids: CASSESGTPLYEQYF.

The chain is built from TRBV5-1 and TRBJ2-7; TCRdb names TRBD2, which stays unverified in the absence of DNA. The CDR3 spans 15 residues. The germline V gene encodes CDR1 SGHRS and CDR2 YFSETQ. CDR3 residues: CASSSLAGNYYEQYF. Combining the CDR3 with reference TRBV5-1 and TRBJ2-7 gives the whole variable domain KAGVTQTPRYLIKTRGQQVTLSCSPISGHRSVSWYQQTPGQGLQFLFEYFSETQRNKGNFPGRFSGRQFSNSRSEMNVSTLELGDSALYLCASSSLAGNYYEQYFGPGTRLTVT.

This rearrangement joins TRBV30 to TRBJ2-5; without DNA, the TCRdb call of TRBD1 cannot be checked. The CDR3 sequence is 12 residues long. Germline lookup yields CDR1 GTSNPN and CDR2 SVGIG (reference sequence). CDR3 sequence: CAWRQDQETQYF. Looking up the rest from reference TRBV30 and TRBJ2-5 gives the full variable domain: SQTIHQWPATLVQPVGSPLSLECTVEGTSNPNLYWYRQAAGRGLQLLFYSVGIGQISSEVPQNLSASRPQDRQFILSSKKLLLSDSGFYLCAWRQDQETQYFGPGTRLLVL.

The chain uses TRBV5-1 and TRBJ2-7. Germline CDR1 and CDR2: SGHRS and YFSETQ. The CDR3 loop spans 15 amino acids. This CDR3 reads CASSSGPAIRHEQYF.

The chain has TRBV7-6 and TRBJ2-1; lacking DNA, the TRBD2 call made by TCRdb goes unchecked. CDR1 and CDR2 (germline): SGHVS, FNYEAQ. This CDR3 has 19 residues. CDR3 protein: CASSLVYLAGGPSYNEQFF.

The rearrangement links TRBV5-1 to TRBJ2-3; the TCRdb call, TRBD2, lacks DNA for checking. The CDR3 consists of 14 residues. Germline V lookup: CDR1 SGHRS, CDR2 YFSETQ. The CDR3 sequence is CASRSGTMTDTQYF.

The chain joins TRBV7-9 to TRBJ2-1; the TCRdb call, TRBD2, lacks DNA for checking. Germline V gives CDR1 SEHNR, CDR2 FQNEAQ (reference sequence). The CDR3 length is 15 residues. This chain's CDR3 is CASSAASGWYNEQFF.

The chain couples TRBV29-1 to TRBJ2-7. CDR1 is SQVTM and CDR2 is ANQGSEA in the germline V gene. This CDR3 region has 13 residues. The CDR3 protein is CSAFGGSSYEQYF.

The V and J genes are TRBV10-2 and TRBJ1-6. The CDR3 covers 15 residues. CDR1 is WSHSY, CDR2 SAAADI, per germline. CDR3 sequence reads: CASSESAVDNSPLHF.

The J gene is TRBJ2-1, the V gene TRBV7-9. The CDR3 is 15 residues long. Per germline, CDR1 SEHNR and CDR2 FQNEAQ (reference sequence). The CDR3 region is CASSAQTPTYNEQFF.